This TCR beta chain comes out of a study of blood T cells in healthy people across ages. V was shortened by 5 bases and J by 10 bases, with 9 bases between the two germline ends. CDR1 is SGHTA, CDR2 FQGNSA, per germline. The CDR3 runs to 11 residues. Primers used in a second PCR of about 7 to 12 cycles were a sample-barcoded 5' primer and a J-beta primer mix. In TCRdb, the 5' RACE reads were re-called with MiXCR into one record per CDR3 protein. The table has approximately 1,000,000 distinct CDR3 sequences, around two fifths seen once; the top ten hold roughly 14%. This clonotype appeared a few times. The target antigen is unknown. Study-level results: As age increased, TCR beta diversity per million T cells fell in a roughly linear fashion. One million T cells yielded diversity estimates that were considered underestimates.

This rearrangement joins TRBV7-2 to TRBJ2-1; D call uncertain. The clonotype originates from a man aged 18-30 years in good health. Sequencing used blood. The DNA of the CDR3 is TGTGCCAGCAGCCCCAATGAGGAGCAGTTCTTC. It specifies CASSPNEEQFF.